The rows below give T cell receptor beta chains drawn from one sample of a study of control samples from healthy donors and cancer patients. TCRdb's table, derived via immunoSEQ multiplex PCR, lists solely in-frame clones and lacks some. The data show 260,000 or so clones, about four fifths seen once. The sample was PBMCs. The receptors here all came from a woman aged 55-69 years with lung cancer. Each CDR3 is given with its conserved first and last residue. A D gene is named only where the DNA matches it firmly. Clone sizes are given selectively: once, few, many, or a class where the clone is expanded.

CDR3 protein,CDR3 DNA,D gene,V gene,J gene,clone size
CASSLALSSGANVLTF,TGCGCCAGCAGCTTGGCCCTCAGCTCTGGGGCCAACGTCCTGACTTTC,-,TRBV5-1,TRBJ2-6,-
CASSLEAALNTEAFF,TGTGCCAGCAGCTTAGAGGCCGCCTTGAACACTGAAGCTTTCTTT,-,TRBV7-6,TRBJ1-1,-
CASSLEGSPLHF,TGTGCCAGTAGCCTGGAGGGCTCACCCCTCCACTTT,-,TRBV19,TRBJ1-6,-
CASRRIGGGGYTF,TGTGCCAGCAGGAGGATTGGGGGTGGTGGCTACACCTTC,-,TRBV11-2,TRBJ1-2,-
CASSLEGLAGHQFF,TGCGCCAGCAGCTTGGAGGGACTAGCGGGACACCAGTTCTTC,TRBD2,TRBV5-1,TRBJ2-1,-
CASSGSGSGTDTQYF,TGCGCCAGCAGCGGTAGCGGGAGCGGGACAGATACGCAGTATTTT,TRBD2,TRBV5-1,TRBJ2-3,-
CASSLMREDYTF,TGTGCCAGCAGCTTAATGAGGGAGGACTACACCTTC,-,TRBV7-2,TRBJ1-2,-
CASSEYGTGYRADGYTF,TGTGCCAGCAGTGAATATGGTACGGGCTACAGGGCTGACGGCTACACCTTC,-,TRBV25-1,TRBJ1-2,-
CASSLEGARYGYTF,TGTGCCAGCAGCTTGGAGGGGGCGAGGTATGGCTACACCTTC,TRBD1,TRBV5-4,TRBJ1-2,once
CASSLGTSRKQFF,TGTGCCAGCAGTTTAGGGACTAGCAGGAAGCAGTTCTTC,TRBD2,TRBV12-3/TRBV12-4,TRBJ2-1,-